These 6 T cell receptor beta chains share one sample of origin, sequenced in a study of blood T cells in healthy people across ages. For the second PCR, which ran for roughly 7 to 11 cycles, a sample-barcoded 5' primer and a J-beta primer mix were used. TCRdb reanalysed the 5' RACE reads using MiXCR and keeps one entry per CDR3 protein. Seen here are approximately 810,000 distinct CDR3 sequences, 35% to 40% observed once, and the top ten hold 10% to 15%. The sequenced sample consisted of blood. These TCRs come from a man younger than 35 in good health.

V and J are TRBV7-2 and TRBJ2-3; 11 bases are a match to TRBD2. The CDR3 has 16 amino acids. Germline V gives CDR1 SGHTA, CDR2 FQGNSA. Trimming at V came to 5 bases and at J to 3 bases, leaving 7 bases not matched to a gene. Here the CDR3 DNA reads TGTGCCAGCAGCCAGAATAGCGGGGGGGCAACAGATACGCAGTATTTT. This sequence encodes CASSQNSGGATDTQYF.

The gene calls are TRBV12-3 or TRBV12-4 and TRBJ2-7, with 8 nucleotides matching TRBD1. With 6 bases clipped from V and 3 bases from J, the junction kept 7 bases outside the gene matches. There are 14 residues in the CDR3. The CDR3 spells CASRRQGKDYEQYF. CDR3 DNA: TGTGCCAGCAGGCGACAGGGGAAGGACTACGAGCAGTACTTC.

The rearrangement uses TRBV29-1 and TRBJ1-1; D not certain. Trimming shortened V by 2 bases and J by 4 bases, and 11 bases separated the two germline ends. This CDR3 spans 13 amino acids. Germline CDR1 is SQVTM and CDR2 is ANQGSEA. CDR3 in DNA: TGCAGCGTTGAAATCGGAGGGTCCACTGAAGCTTTCTTT. Its protein is CSVEIGGSTEAFF. Filled out from reference TRBV29-1 and TRBJ1-1, the complete variable domain reads SAVISQKPSRDICQRGTSLTIQCQVDSQVTMMFWYRQQPGQSLTLIATANQGSEATYESGFVIDKFPISRPNLTFSTLTVSNMSPEDSSIYLCSVEIGGSTEAFFGQGTRLTVV.

The chain has TRBV27 and TRBJ2-3; the D gene could be TRBD1 or TRBD2 (5 bases each). This CDR3 is 15 amino acids long. V lost 10 bases to trimming and J lost 3 bases, with 20 bases between them. The V gene's germline CDR1 is MNHEY and CDR2 SMNVEV (reference sequence). The CDR3 here is CATSSRDRPTDTQYF. CDR3 bases: TGTGCCACCTCCTCCCGGGACCGTCCGACAGATACGCAGTATTTT.

In this sample, this clonotype turned up a few times. The genes are TRBV7-9 and TRBJ2-7, with 9 positions matching TRBD1. The junction had 10 bases not matched to a gene; V was cut back by 3 bases and J by 1 base. The CDR3 totals 17 residues. Germline V gene lookup returns CDR1 SEHNR and CDR2 FQNEAQ (reference sequence). In DNA, the CDR3 is TGTGCCAGCAGCTTTAAACCGGGACAGGGATTTTCCTACGAGCAGTACTTC. Its translation: CASSFKPGQGFSYEQYF.

The chain is built from TRBV20-1 and TRBJ2-1; D is tentatively TRBD1 or TRBD2 (5 bases each). Germline V gene data show CDR1 as DFQATT and CDR2 as SNEGSKA (reference sequence). V was pared by 2 bases and J by 5 bases, with 13 bases between. This CDR3 has 14 residues. The CDR3, as DNA: TGCAGTGCTAGACCGGGGCCGCTGGACAATGAGCAGTTCTTC. Encoded protein: CSARPGPLDNEQFF.